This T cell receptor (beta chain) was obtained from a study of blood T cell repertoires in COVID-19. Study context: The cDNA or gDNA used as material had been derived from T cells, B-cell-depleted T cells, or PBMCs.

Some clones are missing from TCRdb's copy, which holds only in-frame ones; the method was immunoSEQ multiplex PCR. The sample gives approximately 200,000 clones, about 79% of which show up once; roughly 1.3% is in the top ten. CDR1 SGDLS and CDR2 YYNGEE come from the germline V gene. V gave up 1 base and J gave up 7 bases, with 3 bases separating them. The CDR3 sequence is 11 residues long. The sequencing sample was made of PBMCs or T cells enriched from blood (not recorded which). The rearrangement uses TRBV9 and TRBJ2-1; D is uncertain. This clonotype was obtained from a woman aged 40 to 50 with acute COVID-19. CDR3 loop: CASSVSNEQFF. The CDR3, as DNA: TGTGCCAGCAGCGTATCTAATGAGCAGTTCTTC.